The clone carrying this T cell receptor (beta chain) was recorded many times. The data stem from a study of T-cell memory formation after mild COVID-19. Study-wide context: Largely, TCR clusters stayed within a single donor.

Germline V gene data show CDR1 as DFQATT and CDR2 as SNEGSKA (reference sequence). Trimming left V 3 bases short and J 2 bases short, with 11 bases between. This CDR3 comprises 13 residues. cDNA libraries for TCR alpha and TCR beta, carrying sample barcodes and UMIs, came from 5'RACE with constant-segment primers. TCRdb reanalysed the 5' RACE reads using MiXCR and keeps one entry per CDR3 protein. The sample contains tens of thousands of distinct CDR3 sequences, 7.7% of which appear only once. The sequenced sample consisted of PBMCs or a T cell subset sorted from them (not recorded which). The chain employs TRBV20-1 and TRBJ2-7; D gene uncertain. The TCR sequence derives from a man younger than 35 who had mild COVID-19 (a few samples of this study predate the infection). Cell type and time point are not known. CDR3 region: CSARLGHAYEQYF. For the CDR3, the DNA is TGCAGTGCTAGGCTGGGCCATGCCTACGAGCAGTACTTC.